The next 9 T cell receptor beta chains were all read from a single sample in a study of cytomegalovirus exposure and HLA in healthy donors. Researchers ran the PCR with 60 Vbeta and 13 Jbeta primers. This table comes from immunoSEQ multiplex PCR, and its TCRdb copy is limited to in-frame clones, with some not included. The data show about 150,000 clones, with 55% to 75% seen just once and 6% to 8.5% held by the top ten. The sample taken for sequencing was PBMCs. These receptors came from a woman aged 55 to 70 in good health and CMV-seropositive.

V gene TRBV19 combines with J gene TRBJ2-2, with D possibly being TRBD2 (6 bases). Germline V lookup: CDR1 LNHDA, CDR2 SQIVND (reference sequence). The CDR3 length is 14 residues. V was shortened by 7 bases and J by 1 base, with 10 bases between the two germline ends. This CDR3 is CASKKGGNTGELFF. DNA for the CDR3: TGTGCCAGTAAAAAGGGAGGGAACACCGGGGAGCTGTTTTTT. Full variable domain (remainder filled in from reference TRBV19 and TRBJ2-2): DGGITQSPKYLFRKEGQNVTLSCEQNLNHDAMYWYRQDPGQGLRLIYYSQIVNDFQKGDIAEGYSVSREKKESFPLTVTSAQKNPTAFYLCASKKGGNTGELFFGEGSRLTVL.

J is TRBJ1-2 and V is TRBV18; tentatively, D is TRBD1 (5 bases). CDR1 and CDR2 from the germline V gene are KGHSH and LQKENI. The CDR3 covers 13 residues. With 5 bases removed from V and 2 bases from J, the gap between germline ends came to 9 bases. As DNA, the CDR3 is TGTGCCAGCTCAAACCAGGGAAACTATGGCTACACCTTC. As protein: CASSNQGNYGYTF.

V is TRBV10-1 and J is TRBJ2-5, with D unclear. This CDR3 comprises 13 residues. The germline V gene has CDR1 WNHNN and CDR2 SYGVQD (reference sequence). V shed 0 bases and J shed 8 bases, with 10 bases lying between them. The CDR3 nucleotides are TGCGCCAGCAGTGAGTCGCTAGAAGGCACCCAGTACTTC. It translates to CASSESLEGTQYF.

The V gene is TRBV4-1, the J gene TRBJ2-1, with D perhaps matching TRBD2 (5 bases). This CDR3 has 16 amino acids. V was cut by 0 bases and J by 0 bases, with 9 bases left in between. Germline values: CDR1 MGHRA, CDR2 YSYEKL. CDR3: CASSQDTADSYNEQFF. In nucleotides, the CDR3 is TGCGCCAGCAGCCAAGATACAGCGGACTCCTACAATGAGCAGTTCTTC.

The CDR3 here is CASSGSRNEQFF. The CDR3 DNA reads as TGTGCCAGCAGCGGGAGTCGAAATGAGCAGTTCTTC. V usage is TRBV9 and J usage is TRBJ2-1; no definite D call. V lost 3 bases, J lost 7 bases, and 8 bases lay in between. This CDR3 spans 12 amino acids. From germline, CDR1 is SGDLS and CDR2 YYNGEE.

This clone was counted between two and nine times. CDR3 coding DNA: TGCGCCAGCAGTGAGTCTAGCGGGAGTATAGATGAGCAGTTCTTC. This gives the protein CASSESSGSIDEQFF. The chain is built from TRBV10-2 and TRBJ2-1; 9 bases are shared with TRBD2. The CDR3 runs 15 residues. The junction had 5 bases not matched to a gene; V was cut back by 0 bases and J by 8 bases. Germline V gene lookup returns CDR1 WSHSY and CDR2 SAAADI.

This clone has just a few counts. The rearrangement links TRBV30 to TRBJ2-4; 8 bases are a match to TRBD2. Germline-derived CDR1 and CDR2 are GTSNPN and SVGIG (reference sequence). This CDR3 has 14 amino acids. Losses at the gene ends were 1 base for V and 7 bases for J; bases not matched to a gene: 6. This chain's CDR3 is CAWSGSGRGNIQYF. CDR3 in DNA: TGTGCCTGGAGTGGAAGCGGGAGAGGGAACATTCAGTACTTC.

The genes are TRBV5-6 and TRBJ2-7; 9 bases agree with TRBD2. Germline CDR1 and CDR2: SGHDT and YYEEEE. The CDR3 runs to 15 residues. V shed 0 bases and J 7 bases; nucleotides not matched to a gene: 8. The CDR3 loop reads CASSLEGGRAAEQYF. DNA of the CDR3: TGTGCCAGCAGCTTGGAGGGCGGGAGGGCCGCGGAGCAGTACTTC.

This rearrangement joins TRBV6-5 to TRBJ1-3; maybe TRBD1 (5 bases). V shed 6 bases and J shed 0 bases, with 12 bases lying between them. CDR1 and CDR2 (germline): MNHEY, SVGAGI. The CDR3 spans 15 residues. The CDR3 DNA reads TGTGCCAGCAGCCACGACAGACTCTCTGGAAACACCATATATTTT. This gives the protein CASSHDRLSGNTIYF.